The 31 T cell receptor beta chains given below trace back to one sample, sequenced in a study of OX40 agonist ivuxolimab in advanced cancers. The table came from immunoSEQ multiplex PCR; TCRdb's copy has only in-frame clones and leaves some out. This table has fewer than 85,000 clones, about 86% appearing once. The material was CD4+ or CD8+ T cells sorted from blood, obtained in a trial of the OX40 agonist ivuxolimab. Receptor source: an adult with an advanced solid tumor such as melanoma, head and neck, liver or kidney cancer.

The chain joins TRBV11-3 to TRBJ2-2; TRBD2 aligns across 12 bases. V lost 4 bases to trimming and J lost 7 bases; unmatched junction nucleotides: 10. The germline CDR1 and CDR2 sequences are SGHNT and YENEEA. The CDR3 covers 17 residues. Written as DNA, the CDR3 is TGTGCCAGCAGCTCACACACGACTAGCGGGGGCGGCGGGGAGCTGTTTTTT. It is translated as CASSSHTTSGGGGELFF.

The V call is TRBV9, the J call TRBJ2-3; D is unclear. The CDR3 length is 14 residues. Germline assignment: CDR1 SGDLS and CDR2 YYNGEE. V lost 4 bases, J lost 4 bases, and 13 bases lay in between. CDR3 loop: CASSSSPRSDTQYF. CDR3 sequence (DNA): TGTGCCAGCAGCTCCTCACCTAGGTCAGATACGCAGTATTTT.

Here the CDR3 reads CSVAPGQGDEKLFF. For the CDR3, the DNA is TGCAGCGTTGCCCCGGGACAGGGAGATGAAAAACTGTTTTTT. V gene TRBV29-1 combines with J gene TRBJ1-4, with TRBD1 matching over 9 bases. The CDR3 has 14 residues. V was pared by 4 bases and J by 6 bases, with 6 bases of the junction left unmatched. Germline CDR1 reads SQVTM; CDR2 reads ANQGSEA.

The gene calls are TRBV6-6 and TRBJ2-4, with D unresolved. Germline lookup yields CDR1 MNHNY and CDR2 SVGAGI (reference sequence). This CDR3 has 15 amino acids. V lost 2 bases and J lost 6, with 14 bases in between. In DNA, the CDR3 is TGTGCCAGCAGTTACGACGACCGATTGGGAAACATTCAGTACTTC. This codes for CASSYDDRLGNIQYF.

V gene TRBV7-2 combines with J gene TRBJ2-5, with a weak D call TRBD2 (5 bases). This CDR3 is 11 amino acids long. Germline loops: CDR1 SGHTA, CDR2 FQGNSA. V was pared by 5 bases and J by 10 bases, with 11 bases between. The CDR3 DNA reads TGTGCCAGCAGCCTGTCCGGACTCCAGTACTTC. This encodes CASSLSGLQYF.

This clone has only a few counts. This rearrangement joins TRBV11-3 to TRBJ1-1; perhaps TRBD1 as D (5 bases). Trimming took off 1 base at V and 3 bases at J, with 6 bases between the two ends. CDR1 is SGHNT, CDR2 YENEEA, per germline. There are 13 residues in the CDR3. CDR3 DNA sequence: TGTGCCAGCAGCTTAGCGACAGACACTGAAGCTTTCTTT. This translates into CASSLATDTEAFF.

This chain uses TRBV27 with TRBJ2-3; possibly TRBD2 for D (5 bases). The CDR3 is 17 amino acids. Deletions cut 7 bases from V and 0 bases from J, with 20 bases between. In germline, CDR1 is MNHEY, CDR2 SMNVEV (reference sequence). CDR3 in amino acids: CASTQFPRLTSTDTQYF. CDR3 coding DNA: TGTGCCAGCACCCAGTTTCCCCGACTAACTAGCACAGATACGCAGTATTTT.

CDR3 loop: CASRFTGNYNEQFF. The CDR3 DNA sequence: TGTGCCAGCAGATTTACAGGGAACTACAATGAGCAGTTCTTC. The rearrangement links TRBV6-5 to TRBJ2-1, with a weak D call TRBD1 (6 bases). The CDR3 is 14 amino acids. CDR1 and CDR2 (germline): MNHEY, SVGAGI. Trimming removed 6 bases from V and 3 bases from J, with 12 bases in between.

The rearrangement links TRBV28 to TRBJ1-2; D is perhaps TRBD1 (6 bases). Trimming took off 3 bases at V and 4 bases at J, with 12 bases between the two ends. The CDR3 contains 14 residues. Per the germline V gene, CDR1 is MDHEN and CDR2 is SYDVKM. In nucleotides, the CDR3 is TGTGCCAGCAGTTTTCCGGGACAAGGCTATGGCTACACCTTC. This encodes CASSFPGQGYGYTF.

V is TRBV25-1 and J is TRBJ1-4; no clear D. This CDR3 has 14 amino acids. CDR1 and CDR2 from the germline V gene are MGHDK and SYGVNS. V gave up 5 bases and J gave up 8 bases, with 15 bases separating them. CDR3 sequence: CASSMGNVGEKLFF. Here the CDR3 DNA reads TGTGCCAGCAGTATGGGCAATGTAGGAGAAAAACTGTTTTTT.

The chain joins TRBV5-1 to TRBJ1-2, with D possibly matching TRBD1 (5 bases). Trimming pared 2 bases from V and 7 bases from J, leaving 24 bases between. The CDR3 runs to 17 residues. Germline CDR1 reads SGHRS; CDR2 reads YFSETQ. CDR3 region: CASSFLGVGRGEFGYTF. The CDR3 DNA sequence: TGCGCCAGCAGCTTCTTGGGCGTGGGGCGGGGAGAGTTTGGCTACACCTTC. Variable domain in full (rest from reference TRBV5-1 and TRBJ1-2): KAGVTQTPRYLIKTRGQQVTLSCSPISGHRSVSWYQQTPGQGLQFLFEYFSETQRNKGNFPGRFSGRQFSNSRSEMNVSTLELGDSALYLCASSFLGVGRGEFGYTFGSGTRLTVV.

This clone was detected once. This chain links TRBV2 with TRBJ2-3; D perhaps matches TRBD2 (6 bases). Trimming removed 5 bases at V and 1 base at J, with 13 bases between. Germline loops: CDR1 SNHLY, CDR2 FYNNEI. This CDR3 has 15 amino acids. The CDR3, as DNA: TGTGCCAGCAGTATGAGGGAGGTTGGCACAGATACGCAGTATTTT. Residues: CASSMREVGTDTQYF.

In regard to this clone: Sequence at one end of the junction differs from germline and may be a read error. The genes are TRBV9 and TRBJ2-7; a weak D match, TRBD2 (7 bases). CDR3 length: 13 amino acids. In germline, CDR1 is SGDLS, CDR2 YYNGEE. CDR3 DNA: TGTGCCAGCAGCGTAGGAGGGGAGGGGGGAGAGCACTTC. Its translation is CASSVGGEGGEHF.

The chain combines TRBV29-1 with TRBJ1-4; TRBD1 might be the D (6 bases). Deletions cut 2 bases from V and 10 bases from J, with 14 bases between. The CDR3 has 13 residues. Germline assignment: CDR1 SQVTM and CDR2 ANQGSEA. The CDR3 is CSVEQGRGGKLFF. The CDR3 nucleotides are TGCAGCGTTGAACAGGGGCGCGGTGGAAAACTGTTTTTT.

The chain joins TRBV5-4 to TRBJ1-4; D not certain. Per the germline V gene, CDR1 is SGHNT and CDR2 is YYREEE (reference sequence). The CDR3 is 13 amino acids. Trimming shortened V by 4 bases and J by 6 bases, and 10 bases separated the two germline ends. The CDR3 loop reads CASSRPADEKLFF. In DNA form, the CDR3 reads TGTGCCAGCAGCCGTCCGGCTGATGAAAAACTGTTTTTT.

The CDR3 region is CASSNYEQYF. The CDR3 DNA reads as TGTGCCAGCAGTAACTACGAGCAGTACTTC. The chain has TRBV2 and TRBJ2-7; no clear D gene. The CDR3 runs 10 residues. The V end was cut by 5 bases, the J end by 3 bases, with 2 bases between. Germline loops: CDR1 SNHLY, CDR2 FYNNEI.

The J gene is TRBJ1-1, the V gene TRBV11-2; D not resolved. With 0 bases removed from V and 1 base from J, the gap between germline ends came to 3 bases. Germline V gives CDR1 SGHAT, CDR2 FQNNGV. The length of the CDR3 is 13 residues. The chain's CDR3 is CASSLDGNTEAFF. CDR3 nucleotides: TGTGCCAGCAGCTTAGACGGGAACACTGAAGCTTTCTTT. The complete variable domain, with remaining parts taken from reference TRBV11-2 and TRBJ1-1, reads EAGVAQSPRYKIIEKRQSVAFWCNPISGHATLYWYQQILGQGPKLLIQFQNNGVVDDSQLPKDRFSAERLKGVDSTLKIQPAKLEDSAVYLCASSLDGNTEAFFGQGTRLTVV.

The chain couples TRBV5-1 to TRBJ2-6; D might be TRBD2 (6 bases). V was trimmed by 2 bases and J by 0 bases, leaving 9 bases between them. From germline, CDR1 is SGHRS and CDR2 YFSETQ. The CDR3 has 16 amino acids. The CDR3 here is CASSLVGGSGANVLTF. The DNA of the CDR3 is TGCGCCAGCAGCTTAGTCGGGGGCTCTGGGGCCAACGTCCTGACTTTC.

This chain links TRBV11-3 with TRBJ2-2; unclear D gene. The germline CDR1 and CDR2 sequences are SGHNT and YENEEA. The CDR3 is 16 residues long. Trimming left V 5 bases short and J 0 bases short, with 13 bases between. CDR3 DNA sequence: TGTGCCAGCAGCGATCCGGACGGCTCGAACACCGGGGAGCTGTTTTTT. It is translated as CASSDPDGSNTGELFF. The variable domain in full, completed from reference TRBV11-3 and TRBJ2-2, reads EAGVVQSPRYKIIEKKQPVAFWCNPISGHNTLYWYLQNLGQGPELLIRYENEEAVDDSQLPKDRFSAERLKGVDSTLKIQPAELGDSAVYLCASSDPDGSNTGELFFGEGSRLTVL.

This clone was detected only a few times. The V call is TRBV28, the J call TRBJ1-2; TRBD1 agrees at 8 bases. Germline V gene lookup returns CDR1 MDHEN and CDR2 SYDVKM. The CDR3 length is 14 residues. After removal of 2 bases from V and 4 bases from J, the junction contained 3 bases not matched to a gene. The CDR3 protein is CASSLQGAVYGYTF. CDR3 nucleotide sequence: TGTGCCAGCAGTTTACAGGGGGCTGTCTATGGCTACACCTTC.

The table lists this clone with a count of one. The CDR3 reads CASSPRLQEEKLFF. The CDR3 DNA reads TGTGCCAGCAGCCCCAGACTGCAGGAAGAAAAACTGTTTTTT. This chain connects TRBV5-6 to TRBJ1-4; no definite D call. From germline, CDR1 is SGHDT and CDR2 YYEEEE. CDR3 size: 14 residues. The V gene lost 4 bases and the J gene lost 8 bases, with 15 bases spanning the gap.

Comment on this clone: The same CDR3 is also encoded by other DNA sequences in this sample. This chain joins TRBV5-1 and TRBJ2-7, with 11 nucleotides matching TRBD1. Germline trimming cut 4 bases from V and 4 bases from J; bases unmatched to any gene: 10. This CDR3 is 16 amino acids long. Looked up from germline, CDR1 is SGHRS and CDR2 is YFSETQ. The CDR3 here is CASSPGTGGTGYEQYF. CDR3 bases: TGCGCCAGCAGCCCGGGGACAGGGGGAACTGGGTACGAGCAGTACTTC.

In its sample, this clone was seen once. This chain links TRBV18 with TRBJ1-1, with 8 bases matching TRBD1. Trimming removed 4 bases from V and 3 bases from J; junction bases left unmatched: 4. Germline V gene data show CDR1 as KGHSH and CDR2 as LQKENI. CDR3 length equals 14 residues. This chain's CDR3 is CASSLIQGDTEAFF. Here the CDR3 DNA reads TGTGCCAGCTCACTAATACAGGGGGACACTGAAGCTTTCTTT.

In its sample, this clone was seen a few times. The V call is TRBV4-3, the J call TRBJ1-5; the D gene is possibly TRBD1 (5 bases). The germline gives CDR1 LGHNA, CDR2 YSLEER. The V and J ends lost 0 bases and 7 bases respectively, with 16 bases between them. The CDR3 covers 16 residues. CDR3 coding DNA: TGCGCCAGCAGCCAAGATATAGGGGCAGGAGGGCAGCCCCAGCATTTT. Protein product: CASSQDIGAGGQPQHF.

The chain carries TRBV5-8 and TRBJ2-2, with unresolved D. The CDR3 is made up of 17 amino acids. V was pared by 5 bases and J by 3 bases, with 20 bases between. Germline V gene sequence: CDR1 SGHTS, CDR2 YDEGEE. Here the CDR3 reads CASSKLLSGTDTGELFF. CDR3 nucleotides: TGTGCCAGCAGTAAGTTACTCTCCGGAACGGACACCGGGGAGCTGTTTTTT.

In nucleotides, the CDR3 is TGTGCCAGCAGTGAGGGGGGGGCTGGAGAAAAACTGTTTTTT. Encoded protein: CASSEGGAGEKLFF. This rearrangement joins TRBV6-1 to TRBJ1-4; tentatively, D is TRBD1 (6 bases). The CDR3 has 14 amino acids. Trimming removed 3 bases from V and 8 bases from J, with 13 bases in between. The germline CDR1 and CDR2 sequences are MNHNS and SASEGT.

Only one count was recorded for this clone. CDR3 in DNA: TGTGCCTGGAGTGTAGAGGTGGGCAGCCGCACAGATACGCAGTATTTT. Translation gives CAWSVEVGSRTDTQYF. The chain has TRBV30 and TRBJ2-3, with D uncertain. Germline V lookup: CDR1 GTSNPN, CDR2 SVGIG (reference sequence). The CDR3 sequence is 16 residues long. The V gene lost 0 bases and the J gene lost 1 base, with 14 bases spanning the gap.

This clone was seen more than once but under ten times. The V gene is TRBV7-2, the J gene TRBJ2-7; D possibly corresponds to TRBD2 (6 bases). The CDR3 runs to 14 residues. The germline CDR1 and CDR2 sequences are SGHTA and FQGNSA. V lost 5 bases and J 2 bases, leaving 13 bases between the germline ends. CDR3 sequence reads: CASSAGTGAYEQYF. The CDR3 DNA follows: TGTGCCAGCAGCGCCGGGACGGGGGCCTACGAGCAGTACTTC.

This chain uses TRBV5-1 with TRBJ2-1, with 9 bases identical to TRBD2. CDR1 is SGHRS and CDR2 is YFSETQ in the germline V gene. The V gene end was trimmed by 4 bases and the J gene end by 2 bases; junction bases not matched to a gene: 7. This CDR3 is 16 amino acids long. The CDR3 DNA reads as TGCGCCAGCAGCCCCCAGACTAGCGGAGCCTACAATGAGCAGTTCTTC. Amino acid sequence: CASSPQTSGAYNEQFF.

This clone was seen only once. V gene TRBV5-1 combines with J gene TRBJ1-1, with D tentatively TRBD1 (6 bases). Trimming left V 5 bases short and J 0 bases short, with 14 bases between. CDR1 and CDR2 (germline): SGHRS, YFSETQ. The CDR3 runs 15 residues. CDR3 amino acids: CASRATGTMNTEAFF. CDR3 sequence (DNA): TGCGCCAGCAGGGCGACCGGGACAATGAACACTGAAGCTTTCTTT.

The CDR3 coding sequence is TGCAGCGTTCCCGTACAAACAGGGGGTCGATACAATGAGCAGTTCTTC. Translated, it gives CSVPVQTGGRYNEQFF. The J gene is TRBJ2-1, the V gene TRBV29-1; 8 bases are shared with TRBD1. There are 16 residues in the CDR3. Germline CDR1 and CDR2: SQVTM and ANQGSEA. The V segment lost 5 bases and the J segment 4 bases; nucleotides outside the gene matches: 13.